This TCR beta chain derives from a study of cytomegalovirus exposure and HLA in healthy donors. Study-level results: Looking again later, the authors saw that most CMV-associated TCR beta chains seemed HLA-restricted.

The CDR3 has 14 residues. V lost 4 bases to trimming and J lost 2 bases; unmatched junction nucleotides: 5. CDR1 and CDR2 from the germline V gene are LNHDA and SQIVND (reference sequence). Notes on this clone: Its target is not known.

PCR amplification relied on 60 Vbeta primers (plus 13 Jbeta primers). The protocol was immunoSEQ multiplex PCR, while the TCRdb copy is restricted to in-frame clones and leaves out a portion. This sample has about 140,000 clones, with around four fifths found just once. The TCR originated in a man under 40 in good health. The chain couples TRBV19 to TRBJ2-7, with 7 positions matching TRBD1. Sequencing used PBMCs. The CDR3 coding sequence is TGTGCCAGTAGTACTCGACAGGGACCCTACGAGCAGTACTTC. Amino acids: CASSTRQGPYEQYF.